This TCR beta chain is from a study of Ad26.COV2.S vaccination and SARS-CoV-2 variants. Notes on the study in general: Similar non-spike TCR breadth was observed in recipients of vaccine and of placebo. Placebo recipients trailed vaccine recipients in spike-specific TCR breadth. Total T cell responses, in the TCR breadth and depth analyses, may have been underestimated. It was reported that spike-specific CD8+ and CD4+ T cell responses were substantially broad after vaccination.

This table comes from immunoSEQ multiplex PCR, and its TCRdb copy is limited to in-frame clones, with some not included. The sample lists 150,000 to 200,000 clones; around 88% were seen once. Details on this clone: Its antigen is unknown.

The trim removed 4 bases at V and 0 bases at J, leaving 6 bases unmatched. Germline CDR1 reads MGHRA; CDR2 reads YSYEKL. The CDR3 sequence is 16 residues long. The chain couples TRBV4-1 to TRBJ1-5, with 7 bases identical to TRBD1. This TCR was sampled from a human donor who had recovered from COVID-19. The input for sequencing was peripheral blood, taken after recovery from COVID-19. The CDR3 bases are TGCGCCAGCAGCCCCCGACAGGGTTATAGCAATCAGCCCCAGCATTTT. Protein sequence: CASSPRQGYSNQPQHF.